A selection of T cell receptor beta chains follows, all from one sample in a study of cytomegalovirus exposure and HLA in healthy donors. The data were produced by immunoSEQ multiplex PCR, yet TCRdb's version contains in-frame clones alone and is incomplete. Of about 160,000 clones in the sample, around three quarters are singletons; the top ten hold around 6.9%. The sample was PBMCs. Source of these receptors: a middle-aged man in good health and CMV-seropositive. Both conserved end residues are part of each CDR3. A D gene is named only where the DNA matches it firmly. Part of the rows lack a size; the others show once, few, many or a class for expanded clones.

v_gene	j_gene	abundance	d_gene	CDR3nt	CDR3aa
TRBV11-1	TRBJ1-1	NA	NA	TGTGCCAGCAGCAATAAGAGGTGGACTGAAGCTTTCTTT	CASSNKRWTEAFF
TRBV6-6	TRBJ2-7	NA	TRBD1	TGTGCCAGCTCCCGGACAGGGGTCTACGAGCAGTACTTC	CASSRTGVYEQYF
TRBV5-1	TRBJ2-1	few	TRBD2	TGCGCCAGCAGCCCTTGGACTAGCGGGGGTTACAATGAGCAGTTCTTC	CASSPWTSGGYNEQFF
TRBV18	TRBJ2-2	NA	TRBD1	TGTGCCAGCTCACCAAGGGGGACAGTTAACACCGGGGAGCTGTTTTTT	CASSPRGTVNTGELFF
TRBV12-5	TRBJ2-7	NA	NA	TGTGCTAGTGCCCTCGGGGTGAGTACAGTAGAAGAGCAGTACTTC	CASALGVSTVEEQYF
TRBV4-3	TRBJ2-7	NA	TRBD1	TGCGCCACATTGAGGGACAGGGTTCCCTACGAGCAGTACTTC	CATLRDRVPYEQYF
TRBV7-8	TRBJ2-1	NA	NA	TGTGCCAGCAGCTTAGGGGGGCTCAGTCACTCCTACAATGAGCAGTTCTTC	CASSLGGLSHSYNEQFF
TRBV2	TRBJ1-1	NA	NA	TGTGCCAGCAGTGACGACAGTAACACTGAAGCTTTCTTT	CASSDDSNTEAFF
TRBV7-2	TRBJ2-5	NA	TRBD1	TGTGCCAGCAGCTCACAGGGGCGAGGAGAGACCCAGTACTTC	CASSSQGRGETQYF
TRBV29-1	TRBJ1-2	NA	NA	TGCAGCGTTGATCGACCGACTTCTGATGGCTACACCTTC	CSVDRPTSDGYTF
TRBV7-3	TRBJ2-3	NA	NA	TGTGCCAGCAGCTTGGGGACAACTAGCACAGATACGCAGTATTTT	CASSLGTTSTDTQYF
TRBV30	TRBJ1-2	NA	TRBD1	TGTGCCTGGAGATTAGGACAGGGGGATGGCTACACCTTC	CAWRLGQGDGYTF
TRBV5-1	TRBJ2-7	few	NA	TGCGCCAGCAGCCCTTCGACAGACTACGAGCAGTACTTC	CASSPSTDYEQYF
TRBV19	TRBJ1-3	few	TRBD1	TGTGCCAGTACTTACACGACAGGGACTGGAAACACCATATATTTT	CASTYTTGTGNTIYF